These 3 T cell receptor beta chains share one sample of origin, sequenced in a study of post-analysis software for immune sequencing data. Prepared TCR beta cDNA libraries contained unique molecular identifiers. TCRdb called the PCR reads again in MiXCR, with one record for every CDR3 protein. The table lists around 150,000 distinct CDR3 sequences, approximately 35% of them singletons. The sample in question was blood, obtained after autologous hematopoietic stem cell transplantation. All receptors come from a girl aged 10 to 17 with multiple sclerosis.

V and J are TRBV20-1 and TRBJ2-3, with a tentative D call TRBD1 (5 bases). Germline values: CDR1 DFQATT, CDR2 SNEGSKA (reference sequence). The CDR3 has 14 amino acids. V shed 5 bases and J shed 2 bases, with 14 bases lying between them. The CDR3 bases are TGCAGTGCTCCTCAGGGCCGACCCACAGATACGCAGTATTTT. It translates to CSAPQGRPTDTQYF.

This clonotype was counted many times. The CDR3 sequence: CASSPKIDLGEQYF. The CDR3 DNA follows: TGCGCCAGCAGCCCCAAAATCGACCTAGGCGAGCAGTACTTC. This rearrangement joins TRBV5-1 to TRBJ2-7; D remains unclear. V lost 4 bases, J lost 6 bases, and 17 bases lay in between. The CDR3 is 14 amino acids. CDR1 and CDR2 from the germline V gene are SGHRS and YFSETQ.

J is TRBJ1-1 and V is TRBV10-3, with D perhaps TRBD1 (5 bases). CDR3 length: 15 amino acids. Germline V lookup: CDR1 ENHRY, CDR2 SYGVKD. The V end lost 7 bases, the J end lost 4 bases, and 19 bases lay between the germline ends. The CDR3 DNA follows: TGTGCCATCACCACAGGCGCCCCCCTGAGCACTGAAGCTTTCTTT. This sequence encodes CAITTGAPLSTEAFF.